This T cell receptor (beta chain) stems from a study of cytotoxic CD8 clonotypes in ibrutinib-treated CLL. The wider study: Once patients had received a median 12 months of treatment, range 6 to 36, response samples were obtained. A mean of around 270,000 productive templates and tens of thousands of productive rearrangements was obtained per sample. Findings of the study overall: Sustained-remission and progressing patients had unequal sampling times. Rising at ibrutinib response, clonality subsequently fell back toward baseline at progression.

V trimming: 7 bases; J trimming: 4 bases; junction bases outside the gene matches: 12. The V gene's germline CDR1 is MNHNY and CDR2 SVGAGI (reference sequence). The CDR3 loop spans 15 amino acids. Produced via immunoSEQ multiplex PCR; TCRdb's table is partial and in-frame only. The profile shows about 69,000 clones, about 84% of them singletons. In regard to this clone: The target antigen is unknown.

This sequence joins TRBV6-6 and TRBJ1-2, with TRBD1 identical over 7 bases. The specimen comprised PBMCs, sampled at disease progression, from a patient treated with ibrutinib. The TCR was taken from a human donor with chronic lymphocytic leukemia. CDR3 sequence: CASNPQQGQIYGYTF. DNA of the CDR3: TGTGCCAGCAACCCCCAACAGGGGCAGATCTATGGCTACACCTTC.